This T cell receptor (beta chain) was sequenced during a study of cytomegalovirus exposure and HLA in healthy donors. As for the study in general: It was reported in a later analysis that the same platform had been used for the 90 to 150 validation repertoires as for the 550 to 750 first-cohort repertoires.

Overall study results and limits: Most TCR sequences were rare, but some public TCRs occurred in many donors. Cytomegalovirus-associated status was assigned to about 150 TCR beta chains. In vitro testing confirmed a few CMV-associated chains as specific for CMV antigens.

The length of the CDR3 is 14 residues. Germline V gene data show CDR1 as SGHRS and CDR2 as YFSETQ. The junction had 5 bases not matched to a gene; V was cut back by 4 bases and J by 4 bases. With respect to this clone: As yet, its antigen is unknown.

Repertoires were generated with immunoSEQ multiplex PCR, while TCRdb's copy carries only in-frame clones and drops some. Of about 190,000 clones detected, roughly 83% appear once; the ten largest clones hold over 1.3%. This clonotype originated in a woman aged 18-30 years in good health and CMV-seronegative. The V and J genes are TRBV5-1 and TRBJ2-1; 7 bases agree with TRBD1. Sequenced material: PBMCs. The DNA for the CDR3 is TGCGCCAGCAGCACGGGACAGCAATACAATGAGCAGTTCTTC. It encodes CASSTGQQYNEQFF.